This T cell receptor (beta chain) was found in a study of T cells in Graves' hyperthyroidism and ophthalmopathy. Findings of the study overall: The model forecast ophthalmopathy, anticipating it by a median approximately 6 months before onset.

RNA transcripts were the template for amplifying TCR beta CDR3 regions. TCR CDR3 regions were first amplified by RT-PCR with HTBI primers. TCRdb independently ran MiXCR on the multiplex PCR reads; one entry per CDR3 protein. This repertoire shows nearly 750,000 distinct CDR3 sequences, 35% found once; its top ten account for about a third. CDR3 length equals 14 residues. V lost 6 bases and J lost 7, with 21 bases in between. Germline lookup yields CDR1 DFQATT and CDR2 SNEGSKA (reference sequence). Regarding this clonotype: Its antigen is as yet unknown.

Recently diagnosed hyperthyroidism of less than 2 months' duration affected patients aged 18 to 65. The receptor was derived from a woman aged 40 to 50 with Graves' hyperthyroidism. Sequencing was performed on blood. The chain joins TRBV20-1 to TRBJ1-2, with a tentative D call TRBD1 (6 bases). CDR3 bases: TGCAGTGCGGAGAGACAGGAATGGAGGGGTGGCTACACCTTC. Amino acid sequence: CSAERQEWRGGYTF.